This T cell receptor beta chain derives from a study of neurological immune-mediated disorders. TCRdb ran MiXCR on the 5' RACE reads and lists one entry per CDR3 protein. The data show about 57,000 distinct CDR3 sequences, about 12% seen once. The sequence was obtained from an older woman with HTLV-1-associated myelopathy (HAM/TSP). The sequenced material came from PBMCs.

The CDR3 nucleotides read TGTGCCAGCAGTTACTCAGGGGGCTGGAAGACCCAGTACTTC. Its protein product is CASSYSGGWKTQYF. This chain connects TRBV28 to TRBJ2-5, with 8 bases identical to TRBD1. V lost 4 bases and J lost 6; bases outside the gene matches: 7. From germline, CDR1 is MDHEN and CDR2 SYDVKM. This CDR3 comprises 14 residues.